This TCR beta chain was documented in a study of metastatic and nonmetastatic thyroid tumors. Whole-study context: Patients with malignant and benign thyroid disease provided blood and tumor or nodule tissue, whose repertoires were compared. Study-wide results and caveats: As reported, TCR beta diversity in blood and tumor was significantly higher in malignant thyroid tumors than in benign nodules.

As concerns this clone: Its antigen is not known.

The germline CDR1 and CDR2 sequences are DFQATT and SNEGSKA (reference sequence). The CDR3 is made up of 14 amino acids. J lost 1 base, V lost 3 bases, and 4 bases had no gene match. Every patient was untreated before thyroid surgery. Authors' data handling: CDR3 was compared across clinicopathological groups, and the resulting differences were used to build a distant-metastasis classifier for papillary thyroid cancer. Via MiXCR, TCRdb re-called the PCR reads. The authors' filters were not applied to this entry. The sample includes approximately 30,000 clones, 15% to 20% of them seen just once. The sample comprised blood. V usage is TRBV20-1 and J usage is TRBJ2-5, with TRBD1 matching 8 bases. The clonotype comes from a female donor with papillary thyroid cancer or a benign thyroid nodule (not recorded which). Some clones in this sample may be carry-over from other donors' samples. CDR3 residues: CSASRTGPQETQYF. DNA for the CDR3: TGCAGTGCTAGTAGGACAGGGCCCCAAGAGACCCAGTACTTC.